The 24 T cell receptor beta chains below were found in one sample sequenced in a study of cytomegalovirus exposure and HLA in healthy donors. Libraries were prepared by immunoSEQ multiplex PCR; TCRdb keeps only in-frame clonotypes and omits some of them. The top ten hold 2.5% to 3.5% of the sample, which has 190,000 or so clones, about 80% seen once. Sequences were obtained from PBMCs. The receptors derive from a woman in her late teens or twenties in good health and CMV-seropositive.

The CDR3 region is CASSEFGLEYTEAFF. CDR3 bases: TGTGCCAGCAGTGAATTCGGTCTTGAATACACTGAAGCTTTCTTT. The chain uses TRBV25-1 and TRBJ1-1; D gene ambiguous. There are 15 residues in the CDR3. V was pared by 1 base and J by 3 bases, with 12 bases between. CDR1 and CDR2 (germline): MGHDK, SYGVNS. Full variable domain (missing parts from reference TRBV25-1 and TRBJ1-1): EADIYQTPRYLVIGTGKKITLECSQTMGHDKMYWYQQDPGMELHLIHYSYGVNSTEKGDLSSESTVSRIRTEHFPLTLESARPSHTSQYLCASSEFGLEYTEAFFGQGTRLTVV.

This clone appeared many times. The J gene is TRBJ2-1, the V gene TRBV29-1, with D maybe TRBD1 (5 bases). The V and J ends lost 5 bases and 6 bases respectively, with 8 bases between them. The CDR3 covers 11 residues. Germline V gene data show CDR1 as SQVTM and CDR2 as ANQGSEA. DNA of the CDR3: TGCAGCGTTAGGCAGGGCAATGAGCAGTTCTTC. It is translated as CSVRQGNEQFF.

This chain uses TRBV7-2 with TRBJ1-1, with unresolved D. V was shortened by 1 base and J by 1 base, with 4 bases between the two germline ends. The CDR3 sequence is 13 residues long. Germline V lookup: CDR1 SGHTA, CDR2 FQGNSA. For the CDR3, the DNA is TGTGCCAGCAGCTTAGTCGGGAACACTGAAGCTTTCTTT. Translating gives CASSLVGNTEAFF.

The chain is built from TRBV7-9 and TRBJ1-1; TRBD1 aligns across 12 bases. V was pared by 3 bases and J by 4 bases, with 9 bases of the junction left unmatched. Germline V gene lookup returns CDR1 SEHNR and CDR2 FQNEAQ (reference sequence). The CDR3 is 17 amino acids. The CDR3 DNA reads TGTGCCAGCAGCTTGGGACAGGGGGCAGGTTTGGGCACTGAAGCTTTCTTT. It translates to CASSLGQGAGLGTEAFF.

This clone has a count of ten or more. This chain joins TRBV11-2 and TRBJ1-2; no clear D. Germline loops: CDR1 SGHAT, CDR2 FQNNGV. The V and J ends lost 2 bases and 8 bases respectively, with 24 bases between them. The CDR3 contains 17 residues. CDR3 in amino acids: CASSLPSARGSVGGYTF. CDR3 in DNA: TGTGCCAGCAGCTTACCTTCTGCTCGTGGCAGTGTGGGCGGCTACACCTTC.

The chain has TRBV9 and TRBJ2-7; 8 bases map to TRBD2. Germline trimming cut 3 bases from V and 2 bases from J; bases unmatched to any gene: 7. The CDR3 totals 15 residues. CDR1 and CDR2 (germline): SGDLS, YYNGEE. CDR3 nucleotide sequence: TGTGCCAGCAGCGCGCGGGAGGAGCCCCCCTACGAGCAGTACTTC. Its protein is CASSAREEPPYEQYF.

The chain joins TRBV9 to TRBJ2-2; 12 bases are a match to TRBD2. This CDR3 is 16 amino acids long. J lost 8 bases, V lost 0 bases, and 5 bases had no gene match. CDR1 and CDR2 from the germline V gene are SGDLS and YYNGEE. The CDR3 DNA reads TGTGCCAGCAGCGTAGCTTTACTAGCGGGAGGAGGGGAGCTGTTTTTT. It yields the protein CASSVALLAGGGELFF.

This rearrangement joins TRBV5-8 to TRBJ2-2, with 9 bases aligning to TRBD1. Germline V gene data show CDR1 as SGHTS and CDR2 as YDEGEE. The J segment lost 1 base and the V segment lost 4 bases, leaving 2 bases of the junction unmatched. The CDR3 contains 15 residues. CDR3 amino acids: CASSPGQGNTGELFF. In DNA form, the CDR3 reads TGTGCCAGCAGCCCGGGACAGGGGAACACCGGGGAGCTGTTTTTT.

This chain's CDR3 is CASSQMSSGANEKLFF. The CDR3 DNA follows: TGTGCCAGCAGTCAGATGAGTTCCGGGGCTAATGAAAAACTGTTTTTT. The chain recombines TRBV2 with TRBJ1-4; D remains unclear. CDR1 SNHLY and CDR2 FYNNEI come from the germline V gene. CDR3 length: 16 amino acids. V was trimmed by 5 bases and J by 3 bases, leaving 16 bases between them.

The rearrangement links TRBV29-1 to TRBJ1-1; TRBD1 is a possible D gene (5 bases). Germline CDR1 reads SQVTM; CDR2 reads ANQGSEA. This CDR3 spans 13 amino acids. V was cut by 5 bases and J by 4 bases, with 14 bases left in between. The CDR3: CSVRLGVITEAFF. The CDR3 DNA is TGCAGCGTTCGTTTAGGGGTGATCACTGAAGCTTTCTTT.

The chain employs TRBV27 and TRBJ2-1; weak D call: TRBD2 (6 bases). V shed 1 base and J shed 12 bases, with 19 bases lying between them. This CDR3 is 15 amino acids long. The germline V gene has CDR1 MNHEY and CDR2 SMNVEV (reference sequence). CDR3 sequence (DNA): TGTGCCAGCAGTTTATTTGCACAGCCGGGGGTCGGGCAGTTCTTC. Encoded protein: CASSLFAQPGVGQFF.

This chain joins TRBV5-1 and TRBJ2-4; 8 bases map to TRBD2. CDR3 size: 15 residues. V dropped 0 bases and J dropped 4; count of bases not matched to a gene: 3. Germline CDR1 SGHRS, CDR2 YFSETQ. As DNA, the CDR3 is TGCGCCAGCAGCTTGGTGTCTAGCGGGAAAAACATTCAGTACTTC. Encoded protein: CASSLVSSGKNIQYF. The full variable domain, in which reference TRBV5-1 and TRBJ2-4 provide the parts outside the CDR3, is KAGVTQTPRYLIKTRGQQVTLSCSPISGHRSVSWYQQTPGQGLQFLFEYFSETQRNKGNFPGRFSGRQFSNSRSEMNVSTLELGDSALYLCASSLVSSGKNIQYFGAGTRLSVL.

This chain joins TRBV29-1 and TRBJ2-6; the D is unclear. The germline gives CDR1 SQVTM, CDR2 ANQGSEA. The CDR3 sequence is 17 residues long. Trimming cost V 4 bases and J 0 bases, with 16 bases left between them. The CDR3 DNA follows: TGCAGCGTTGTCCCTGGCAGGCAAACCTCTGGGGCCAACGTCCTGACTTTC. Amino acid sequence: CSVVPGRQTSGANVLTF.

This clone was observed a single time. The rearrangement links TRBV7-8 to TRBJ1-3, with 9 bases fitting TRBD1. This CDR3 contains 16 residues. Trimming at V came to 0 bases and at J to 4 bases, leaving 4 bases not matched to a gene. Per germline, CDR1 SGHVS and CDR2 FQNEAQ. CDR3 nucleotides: TGTGCCAGCAGCTTAGCGCCCGGGACAGGGGGAAACACCATATATTTT. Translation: CASSLAPGTGGNTIYF.

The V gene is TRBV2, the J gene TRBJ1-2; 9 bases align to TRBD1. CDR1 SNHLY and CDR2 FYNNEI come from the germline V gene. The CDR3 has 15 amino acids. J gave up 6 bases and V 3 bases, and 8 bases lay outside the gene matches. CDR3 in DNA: TGTGCCAGCAGTGAGCGGGACAGGGATCTGGATGGCTACACCTTC. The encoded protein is CASSERDRDLDGYTF.

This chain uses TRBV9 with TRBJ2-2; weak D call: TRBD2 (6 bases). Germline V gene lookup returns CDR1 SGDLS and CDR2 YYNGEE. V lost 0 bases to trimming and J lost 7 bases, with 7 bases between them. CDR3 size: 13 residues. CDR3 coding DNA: TGTGCCAGCAGCGTAGTGGAGGGCGGGGAGCTGTTTTTT. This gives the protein CASSVVEGGELFF.

The CDR3 DNA is TGTGCCAGCAGCCGCCGTGCTGAGAATTCACCCCTCCACTTT. It translates to CASSRRAENSPLHF. The chain joins TRBV5-4 to TRBJ1-6; D gene unclear. The CDR3 runs to 14 residues. The germline V gene has CDR1 SGHNT and CDR2 YYREEE (reference sequence). Trimming cost V 4 bases and J 7 bases, with 12 bases left between them.

Here the CDR3 reads CASGLPSGTSYEQYF. CDR3 nucleotide sequence: TGTGCTAGTGGTTTGCCTTCCGGGACTAGCTACGAGCAGTACTTC. V and J are TRBV12-5 and TRBJ2-7, with TRBD2 identical over 8 bases. Unmatched junction bases numbered 6, after V lost 2 bases and J lost 3 bases. The V gene's germline CDR1 is LGHNT and CDR2 FRNRAP. The CDR3 runs to 15 residues.

The CDR3 DNA reads TGTGCCAGCATCCAACAGGGTGGGTCTGGAAACACCATATATTTT. Amino acids: CASIQQGGSGNTIYF. V and J are TRBV2 and TRBJ1-3, with TRBD1 as a possible D gene (6 bases). V dropped 7 bases and J dropped 1 base, with 14 bases sitting between them. The CDR3 consists of 15 residues. The germline V gene encodes CDR1 SNHLY and CDR2 FYNNEI. The variable domain in full, with the rest retrieved from reference TRBV2 and TRBJ1-3, is EPEVTQTPSHQVTQMGQEVILRCVPISNHLYFYWYRQILGQKVEFLVSFYNNEISEKSEIFDDQFSVERPDGSNFTLKIRSTKLEDSAMYFCASIQQGGSGNTIYFGEGSWLTVV.

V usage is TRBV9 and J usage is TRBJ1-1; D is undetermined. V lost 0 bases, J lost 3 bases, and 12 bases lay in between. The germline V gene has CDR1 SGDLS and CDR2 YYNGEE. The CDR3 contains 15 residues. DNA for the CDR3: TGTGCCAGCAGCGTAGGCGGGCGATTCGACACTGAAGCTTTCTTT. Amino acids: CASSVGGRFDTEAFF.

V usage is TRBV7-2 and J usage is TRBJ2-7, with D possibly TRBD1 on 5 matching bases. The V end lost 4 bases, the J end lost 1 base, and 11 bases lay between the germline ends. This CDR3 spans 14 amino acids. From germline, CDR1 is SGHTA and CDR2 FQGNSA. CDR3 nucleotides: TGTGCCAGCAGCTACCTAGGGGTTTCCTACGAGCAGTACTTC. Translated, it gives CASSYLGVSYEQYF.

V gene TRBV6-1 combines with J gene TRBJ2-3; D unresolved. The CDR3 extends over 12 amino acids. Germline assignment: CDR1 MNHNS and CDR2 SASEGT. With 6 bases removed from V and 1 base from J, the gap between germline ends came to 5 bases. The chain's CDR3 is CASSFGTDTQYF. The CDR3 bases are TGTGCCAGCAGCTTCGGCACAGATACGCAGTATTTT.

The CDR3 sequence: CASSLEGQMNTEAFF. The CDR3 DNA follows: TGTGCCAGCAGCTTGGAAGGACAGATGAACACTGAAGCTTTCTTT. This chain uses TRBV5-4 with TRBJ1-1; perhaps TRBD1 as D (6 bases). The length of the CDR3 is 15 residues. V was trimmed by 0 bases and J by 0 bases, leaving 9 bases between them. Germline V gives CDR1 SGHNT, CDR2 YYREEE (reference sequence).

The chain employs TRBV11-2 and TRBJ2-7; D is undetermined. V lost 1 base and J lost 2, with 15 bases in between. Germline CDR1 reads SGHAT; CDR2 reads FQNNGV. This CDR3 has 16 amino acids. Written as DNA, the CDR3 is TGTGCCAGCAGCTTAGCCTGGGCCGCCTCCACCTACGAGCAGTACTTC. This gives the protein CASSLAWAASTYEQYF.